This entry is about one T cell receptor (beta chain). These data are taken from a study of T cell responses to AZD1222 COVID-19 vaccine. This table comes from immunoSEQ multiplex PCR, and its TCRdb copy is limited to in-frame clones, with some not included. Altogether approximately 120,000 clones are present, roughly 90% being singletons, with the ten largest covering about 15%. This TCR was recovered from an adult in good health. The material was peripheral blood, obtained on day 0 of AZD1222 vaccination.

The CDR3 loop is CSPILAGGPGSYNEQFF. The CDR3, as DNA: TGCAGCCCAATACTAGCGGGGGGCCCAGGGTCCTACAATGAGCAGTTCTTC. J is TRBJ2-1 and V is TRBV29-1, with 12 bases lining up with TRBD2. This CDR3 contains 17 residues. The germline CDR1 and CDR2 sequences are SQVTM and ANQGSEA. The trim removed 8 bases at V and 1 base at J, leaving 12 bases unmatched.